This TCR beta chain originates from a study of T cells in women clearing cervical HPV infection. Measured with immunoSEQ multiplex PCR; TCRdb has only the in-frame clones, and not every one. The table counts 30,000 to 45,000 clones; 1.7% lies in the top ten. In the case of this clone: From the germline J gene comes the end of the CDR3, since the read stops 3 residues before it.

CDR3 length equals 14 residues. Germline values: CDR1 GTSNPN, CDR2 SVGIG (reference sequence). Material: blood buffy coat. J is TRBJ1-2 and V is TRBV30; TRBD1 matches at 7 bases. This clonotype was sampled from a woman between 18 and 70 years old with a cervical HPV16 infection that either progressed to CIN3+ or cleared (not recorded which). CDR3 DNA (partial): TGTGCCTGGAGTGTGGGGGCTACAGGGGATACC. As protein: CAWSVGATGDT. The full CDR3 sequence reads CAWSVGATGDTYTF. Drawing the rest from reference TRBV30 and TRBJ1-2, the complete variable domain is SQTIHQWPATLVQPVGSPLSLECTVEGTSNPNLYWYRQAAGRGLQLLFYSVGIGQISSEVPQNLSASRPQDRQFILSSKKLLLSDSGFYLCAWSVGATGDTYTFGSGTRLTVV.